This note documents a single T cell receptor beta chain sequence. No antigen is known for it. These data originate in a study of shared clonotypes between healthy human individuals. The overall study: The plates for each donor numbered three CD4 naive, three CD4 memory, two CD8 naive and one CD8 memory.

Study-wide findings and caveats: Compared with memory subsets, naive subsets generally had larger estimated richness.

With V trimmed by 4 bases and J by 0 bases, 5 bases remained unmatched. Germline CDR1 is SNHLY and CDR2 is FYNNEI. CDR3 length: 16 residues. CD8 cells regarded as naive lacked CD45RO, were positively chosen for CCR7, and omitted terminally differentiated effector memory CD45RA+ cells. Generated by immunoSEQ multiplex PCR, the TCRdb table keeps only in-frame clones and is missing some. Among around 600,000 clones listed, around 95% were seen once. J is TRBJ2-1 and V is TRBV2; 8 positions match TRBD2. This sequence was found in a woman aged 30 to 39 in good health. The sample taken for sequencing was naive CD8+ T cells sorted from blood. CDR3 loop: CASSVSSGNSYNEQFF. The CDR3 region has the DNA TGTGCCAGCAGTGTAAGTAGCGGGAACTCCTACAATGAGCAGTTCTTC.